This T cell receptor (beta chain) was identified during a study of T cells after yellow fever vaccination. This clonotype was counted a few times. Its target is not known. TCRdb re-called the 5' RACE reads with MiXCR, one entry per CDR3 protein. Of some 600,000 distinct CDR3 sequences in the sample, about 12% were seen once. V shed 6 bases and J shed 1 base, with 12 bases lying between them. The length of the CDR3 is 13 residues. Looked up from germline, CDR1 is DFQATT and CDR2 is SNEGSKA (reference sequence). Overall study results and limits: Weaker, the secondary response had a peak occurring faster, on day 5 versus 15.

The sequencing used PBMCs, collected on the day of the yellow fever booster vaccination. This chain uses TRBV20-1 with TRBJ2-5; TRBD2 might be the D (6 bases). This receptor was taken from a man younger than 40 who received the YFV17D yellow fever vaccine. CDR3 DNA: TGCAGTGCCAATGGGAGGATCCAAGAGACCCAGTACTTC. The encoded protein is CSANGRIQETQYF.